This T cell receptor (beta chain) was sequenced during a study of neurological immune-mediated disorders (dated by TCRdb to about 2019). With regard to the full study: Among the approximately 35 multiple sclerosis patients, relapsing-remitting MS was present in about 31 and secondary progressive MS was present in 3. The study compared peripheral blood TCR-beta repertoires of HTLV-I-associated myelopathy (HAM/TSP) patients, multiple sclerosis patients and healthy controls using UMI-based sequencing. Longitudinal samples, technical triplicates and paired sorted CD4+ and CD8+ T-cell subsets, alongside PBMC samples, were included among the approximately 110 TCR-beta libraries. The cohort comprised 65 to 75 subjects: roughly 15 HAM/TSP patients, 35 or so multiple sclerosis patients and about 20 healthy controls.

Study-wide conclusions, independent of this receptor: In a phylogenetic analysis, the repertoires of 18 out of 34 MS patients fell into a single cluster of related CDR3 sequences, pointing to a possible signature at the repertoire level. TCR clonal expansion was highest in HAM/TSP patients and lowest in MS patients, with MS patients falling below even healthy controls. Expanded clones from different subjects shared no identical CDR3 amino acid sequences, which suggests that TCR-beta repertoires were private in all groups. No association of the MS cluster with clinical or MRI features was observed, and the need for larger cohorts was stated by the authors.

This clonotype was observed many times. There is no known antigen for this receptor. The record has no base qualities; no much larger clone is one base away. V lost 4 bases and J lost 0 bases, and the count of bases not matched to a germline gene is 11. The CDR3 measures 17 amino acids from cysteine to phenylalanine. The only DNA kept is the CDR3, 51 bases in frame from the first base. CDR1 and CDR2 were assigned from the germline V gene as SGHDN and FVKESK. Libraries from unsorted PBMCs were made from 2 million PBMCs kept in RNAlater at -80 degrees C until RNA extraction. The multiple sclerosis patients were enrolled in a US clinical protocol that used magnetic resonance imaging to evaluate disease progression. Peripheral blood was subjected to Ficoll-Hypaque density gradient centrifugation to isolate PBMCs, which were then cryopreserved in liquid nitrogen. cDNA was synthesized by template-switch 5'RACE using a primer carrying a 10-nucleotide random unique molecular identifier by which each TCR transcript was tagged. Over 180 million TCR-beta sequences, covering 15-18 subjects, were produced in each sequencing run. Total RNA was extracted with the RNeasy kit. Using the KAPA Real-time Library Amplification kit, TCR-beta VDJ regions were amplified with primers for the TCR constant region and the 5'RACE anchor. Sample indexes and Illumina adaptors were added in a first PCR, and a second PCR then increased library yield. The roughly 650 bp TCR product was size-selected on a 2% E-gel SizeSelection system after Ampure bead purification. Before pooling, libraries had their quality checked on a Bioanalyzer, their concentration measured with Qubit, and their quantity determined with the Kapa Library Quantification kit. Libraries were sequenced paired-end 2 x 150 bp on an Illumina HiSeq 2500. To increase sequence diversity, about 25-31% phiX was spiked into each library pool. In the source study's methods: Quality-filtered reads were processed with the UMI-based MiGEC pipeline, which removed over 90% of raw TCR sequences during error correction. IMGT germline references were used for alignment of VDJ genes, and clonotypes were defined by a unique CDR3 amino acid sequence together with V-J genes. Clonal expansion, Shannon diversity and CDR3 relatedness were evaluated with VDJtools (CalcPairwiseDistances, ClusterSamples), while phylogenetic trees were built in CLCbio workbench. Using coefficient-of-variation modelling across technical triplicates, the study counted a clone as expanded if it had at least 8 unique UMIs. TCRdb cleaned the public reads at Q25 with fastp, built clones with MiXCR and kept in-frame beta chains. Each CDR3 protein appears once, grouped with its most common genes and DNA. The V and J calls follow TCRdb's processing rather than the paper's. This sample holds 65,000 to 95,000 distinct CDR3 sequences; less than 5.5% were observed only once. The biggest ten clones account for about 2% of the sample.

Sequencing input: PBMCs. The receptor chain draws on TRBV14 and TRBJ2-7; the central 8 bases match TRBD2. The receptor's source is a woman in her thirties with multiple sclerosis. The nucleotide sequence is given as TGTGCCAGCAGCCCCAGAAGGACTAGCCAAAACTCCTACGAGCAGTACTTC. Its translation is CASSPRRTSQNSYEQYF.